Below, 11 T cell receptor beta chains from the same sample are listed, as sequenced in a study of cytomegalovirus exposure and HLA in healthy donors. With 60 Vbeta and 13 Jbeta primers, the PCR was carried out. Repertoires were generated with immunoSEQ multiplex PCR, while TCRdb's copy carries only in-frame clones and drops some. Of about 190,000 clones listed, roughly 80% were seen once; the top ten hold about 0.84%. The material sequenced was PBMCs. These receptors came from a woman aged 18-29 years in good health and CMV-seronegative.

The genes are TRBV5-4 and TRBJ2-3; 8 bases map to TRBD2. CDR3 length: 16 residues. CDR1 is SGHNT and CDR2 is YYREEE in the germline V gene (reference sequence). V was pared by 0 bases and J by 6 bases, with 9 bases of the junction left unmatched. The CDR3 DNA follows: TGTGCCAGCAGCTTGGGCAGGCTAGCGGGTTCGGATACGCAGTATTTT. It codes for CASSLGRLAGSDTQYF.

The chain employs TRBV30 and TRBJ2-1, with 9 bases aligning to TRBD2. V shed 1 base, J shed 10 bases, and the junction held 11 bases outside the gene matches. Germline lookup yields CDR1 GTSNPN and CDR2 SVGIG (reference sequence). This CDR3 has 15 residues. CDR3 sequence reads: CAWSAAAGGGAEQFF. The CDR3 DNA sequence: TGTGCCTGGAGTGCAGCTGCGGGAGGGGGGGCCGAGCAGTTCTTC.

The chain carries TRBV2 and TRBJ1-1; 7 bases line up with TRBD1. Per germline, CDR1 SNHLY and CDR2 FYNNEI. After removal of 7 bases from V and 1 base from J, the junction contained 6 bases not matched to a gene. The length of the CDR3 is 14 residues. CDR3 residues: CASKKGQSNTEAFF. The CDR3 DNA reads TGTGCCAGCAAAAAGGGACAGTCGAACACTGAAGCTTTCTTT.

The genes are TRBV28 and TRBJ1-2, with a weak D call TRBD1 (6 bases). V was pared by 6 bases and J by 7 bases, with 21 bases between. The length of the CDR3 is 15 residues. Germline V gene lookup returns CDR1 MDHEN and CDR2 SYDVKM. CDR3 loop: CASSSPGGRKGGYTF. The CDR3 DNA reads TGTGCCAGCAGCTCGCCGGGGGGGCGCAAGGGTGGCTACACCTTC.

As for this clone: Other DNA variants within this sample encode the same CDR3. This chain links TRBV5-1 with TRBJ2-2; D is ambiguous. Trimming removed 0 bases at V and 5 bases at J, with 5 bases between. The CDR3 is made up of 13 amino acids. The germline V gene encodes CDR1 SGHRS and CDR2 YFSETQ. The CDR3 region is CASSLVQTGELFF. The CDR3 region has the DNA TGCGCCAGCAGCTTGGTACAGACCGGGGAGCTGTTTTTT. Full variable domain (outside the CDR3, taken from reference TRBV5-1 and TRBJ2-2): KAGVTQTPRYLIKTRGQQVTLSCSPISGHRSVSWYQQTPGQGLQFLFEYFSETQRNKGNFPGRFSGRQFSNSRSEMNVSTLELGDSALYLCASSLVQTGELFFGEGSRLTVL.

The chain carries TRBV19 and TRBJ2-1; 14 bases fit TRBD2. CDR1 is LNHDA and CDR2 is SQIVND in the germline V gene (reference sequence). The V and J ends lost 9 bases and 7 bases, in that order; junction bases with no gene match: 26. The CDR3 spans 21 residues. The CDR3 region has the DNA TGTGCCAGCCGATACTCACCGGGACTAGCGGGAGCTTCTGAGCGGTGGAATGAGCAGTTCTTC. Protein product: CASRYSPGLAGASERWNEQFF.

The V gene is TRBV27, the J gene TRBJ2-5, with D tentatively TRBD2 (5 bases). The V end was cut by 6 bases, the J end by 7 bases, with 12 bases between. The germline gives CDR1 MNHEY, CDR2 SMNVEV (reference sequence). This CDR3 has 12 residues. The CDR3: CASSPPRGTQYF. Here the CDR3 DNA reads TGTGCCAGCAGCCCTCCCCGGGGGACCCAGTACTTC.

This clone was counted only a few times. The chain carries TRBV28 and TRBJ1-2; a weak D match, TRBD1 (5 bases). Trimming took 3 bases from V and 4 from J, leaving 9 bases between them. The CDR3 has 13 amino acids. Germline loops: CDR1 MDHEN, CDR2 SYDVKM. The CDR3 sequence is CASSFGGGYGYTF. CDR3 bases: TGTGCCAGCAGTTTTGGGGGAGGCTATGGCTACACCTTC.

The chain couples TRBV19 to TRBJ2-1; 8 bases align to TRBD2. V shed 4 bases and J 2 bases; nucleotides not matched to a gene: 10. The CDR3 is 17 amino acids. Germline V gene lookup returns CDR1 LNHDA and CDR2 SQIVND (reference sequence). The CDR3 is CASSKGGGTRPYNEQFF. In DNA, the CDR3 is TGTGCCAGTAGTAAAGGGGGTGGGACTAGGCCCTACAATGAGCAGTTCTTC.

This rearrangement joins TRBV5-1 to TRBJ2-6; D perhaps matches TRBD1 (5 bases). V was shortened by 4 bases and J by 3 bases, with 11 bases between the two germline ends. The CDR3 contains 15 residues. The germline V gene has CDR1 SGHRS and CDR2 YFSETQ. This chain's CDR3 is CASSADSGGANVLTF. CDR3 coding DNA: TGCGCCAGCAGCGCCGACAGTGGTGGGGCCAACGTCCTGACTTTC. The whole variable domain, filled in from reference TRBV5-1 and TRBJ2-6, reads KAGVTQTPRYLIKTRGQQVTLSCSPISGHRSVSWYQQTPGQGLQFLFEYFSETQRNKGNFPGRFSGRQFSNSRSEMNVSTLELGDSALYLCASSADSGGANVLTFGAGSRLTVL.

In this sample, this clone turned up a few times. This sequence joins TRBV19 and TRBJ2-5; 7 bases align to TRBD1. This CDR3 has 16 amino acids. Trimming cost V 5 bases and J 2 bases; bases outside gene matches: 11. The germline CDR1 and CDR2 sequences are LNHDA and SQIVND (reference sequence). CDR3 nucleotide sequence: TGTGCCAGTAGTCCACGGATTGGCAGGGGGCAAGAGACCCAGTACTTC. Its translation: CASSPRIGRGQETQYF.